This T cell receptor (beta chain) emerged from a study of cytomegalovirus exposure and HLA in healthy donors. Study results and caveats: The study flagged approximately 180 TCR beta chains as cytomegalovirus-associated.

This clone was seen only a few times. Antigen unknown. The V and J ends lost 4 bases and 0 bases respectively, with 14 bases between them. Germline V gene lookup returns CDR1 SGDLS and CDR2 YYNGEE. This CDR3 spans 15 amino acids. Primers: 60 Vbeta forward and 13 Jbeta reverse. Sequenced by immunoSEQ multiplex PCR; TCRdb stores in-frame clones only, minus some. This sample has fewer than 250,000 clones; about three quarters occur once, and the top ten carry approximately 1.8%. The V and J genes are TRBV9 and TRBJ2-7, with a tentative D call TRBD1 (6 bases). This clonotype was obtained from a male donor in good health and CMV-seronegative. Sequences were obtained from PBMCs. The CDR3 loop reads CASSPYGTNSYEQYF. The CDR3, as DNA: TGTGCCAGCAGCCCCTACGGGACAAACTCCTACGAGCAGTACTTC. Filled out from reference TRBV9 and TRBJ2-7, the complete variable domain reads DSGVTQTPKHLITATGQRVTLRCSPRSGDLSVYWYQQSLDQGLQFLIQYYNGEERAKGNILERFSAQQFPDLHSELNLSSLELGDSALYFCASSPYGTNSYEQYFGPGTRLTVT.